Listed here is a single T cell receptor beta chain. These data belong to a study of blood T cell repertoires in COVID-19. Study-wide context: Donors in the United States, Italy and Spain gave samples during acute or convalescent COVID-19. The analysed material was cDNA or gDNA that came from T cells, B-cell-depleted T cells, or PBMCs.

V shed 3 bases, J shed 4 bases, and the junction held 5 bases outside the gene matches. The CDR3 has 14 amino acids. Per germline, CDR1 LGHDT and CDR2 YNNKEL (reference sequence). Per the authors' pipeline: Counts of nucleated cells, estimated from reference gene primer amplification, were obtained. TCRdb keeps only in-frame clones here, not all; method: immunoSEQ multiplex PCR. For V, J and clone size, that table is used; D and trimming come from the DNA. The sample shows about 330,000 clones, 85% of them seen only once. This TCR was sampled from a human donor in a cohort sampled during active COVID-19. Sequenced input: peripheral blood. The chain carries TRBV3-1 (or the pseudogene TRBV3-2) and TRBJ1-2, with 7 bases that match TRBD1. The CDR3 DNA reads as TGTGCCAGCAGCCACGGAGGGGGCGGCTATGGCTACACCTTC. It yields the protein CASSHGGGGYGYTF.